Listed below are T cell receptor beta chains from one sample, sequenced in a study of blood T cell repertoires in COVID-19. Method: immunoSEQ multiplex PCR; TCRdb's copy keeps in-frame clones and lacks some. The repertoire has 200,000 to 300,000 clones, 85% of them found once; the top ten carry about 8.2%. Sequences were obtained from PBMCs or T cells enriched from blood (not recorded which). These receptor sequences come from a woman aged 45-59 years with acute COVID-19. The CDR3 runs from the conserved cysteine through the conserved F or W. D genes are given only for firm matches. Clone size is given for some rows only: seen once, a few or many times, or a class if the clone is expanded.

cdr3_nt cdr3_aa v_call clone_size j_call d_call
TGTGCCAGCAGCTTAGGCAACCGTGTGGACAGCTATGGCTACACCTTC CASSLGNRVDSYGYTF TRBV7-9 . TRBJ1-2 .
TGCGCCAGCAGCGGCGGGGGGGCCTACGAGCAGTACTTC CASSGGGAYEQYF TRBV5-1 . TRBJ2-7 TRBD2
TGCGCCAGCAGCTTGCAGGGAGGCAGCAATCAGCCCCAGCATTTT CASSLQGGSNQPQHF TRBV5-1 . TRBJ1-5 .
TGTGCCAGCGCCTTGGGCAGGGCGGACGGGGAGCTGTTTTTT CASALGRADGELFF TRBV18 . TRBJ2-2 .
TGCGCCAGCAGCTTGCGGGAAATGAGCGGCTACACCTTC CASSLREMSGYTF TRBV5-1 few TRBJ1-2 .
TGTGCCAGTAGTTTCCAGCGGGGGGGCTACAATGAGCAGTTCTTC CASSFQRGGYNEQFF TRBV19 once TRBJ2-1 TRBD2
TGTGCCAGCAGCTCTCTCAACCCTAGGGGACTCTTACTTGGGACCCAGTACTTC CASSSLNPRGLLLGTQYF TRBV7-9 . TRBJ2-5 .
TGTGCCAGCAGCCCCCAGGGAGGAGGGATGAACACTGAAGCTTTCTTT CASSPQGGGMNTEAFF TRBV7-9 . TRBJ1-1 .
TGTGCCTGGAGTTACCAGGGGCGGGAGACCCAGTACTTC CAWSYQGRETQYF TRBV30 few TRBJ2-5 .
TGTGCCAGCAGTTTAGTAGGGGCGAGTGAAGCTTTCTTT CASSLVGASEAFF TRBV27 . TRBJ1-1 .
TGTGCCAGCAGTGCCGGGACAGGGTATACGAACACTGAAGCTTTCTTT CASSAGTGYTNTEAFF TRBV6-2/TRBV6-3 . TRBJ1-1 TRBD1
TGTGCCAGCAGCCACCAGACAGGCGTGGGAAACACCATATATTTT CASSHQTGVGNTIYF TRBV3-1/TRBV3-2 once TRBJ1-3 .
TGTGCCAGCAGCTCGCGGGGGGGCCACGAGCAGTTCTTC CASSSRGGHEQFF TRBV9 . TRBJ2-1 TRBD2
TGTGCCAGCTCGCAGGGGAGCGACTATGGCTACACCTTC CASSQGSDYGYTF TRBV18 . TRBJ1-2 .
TGTGCCAGCTCACCAAGTGGACAGGGGATTTCTATGCACACCGGGGAGCTGTTTTTT CASSPSGQGISMHTGELFF TRBV18 . TRBJ2-2 TRBD1
TGTGCCAGCAGCCAGGATAGCGACTCAGGAGCGGGCCCCAGGGATGAGCAGTTCTTC CASSQDSDSGAGPRDEQFF TRBV3-1/TRBV3-2 . TRBJ2-1 .
TGTGCCAGCAGCGGCCATGGGACTAGGAAAAACACAGATACGCAGTATTTT CASSGHGTRKNTDTQYF TRBV9 . TRBJ2-3 TRBD2
TGTGCCAGCAGCGTAGATGGACAGGGGAATTCACCCCTCCACTTT CASSVDGQGNSPLHF TRBV9 . TRBJ1-6 TRBD1
TGTGCCAGCAGCTTAGACCGCGGCGGGATCTACAATGAGCAGTTCTTC CASSLDRGGIYNEQFF TRBV7-6 many TRBJ2-1 .
TGTGCCAGCAAAACCCTAGGCGTGGCAGGGGGCCGTGACACCATATATTTT CASKTLGVAGGRDTIYF TRBV3-1/TRBV3-2 . TRBJ1-3 TRBD1
TGTGCCAGCAGTTTACGGGGGGTCGATGAGCAGTTCTTC CASSLRGVDEQFF TRBV3-1/TRBV3-2 . TRBJ2-1 TRBD2
TGTGCCATCAGTGCCGGGACTGGGGCCTACGAGCAGTACTTC CAISAGTGAYEQYF TRBV10-3 . TRBJ2-7 .
TGTGCCAGCAGTTCTAGAGCGGACAGAAGCAAAAACATTCAGTACTTC CASSSRADRSKNIQYF TRBV27 . TRBJ2-4 .
TGCAGCGCCGGTGGGGGGAGAAGCGAAAAACTGTTTTTT CSAGGGRSEKLFF TRBV29-1 . TRBJ1-4 .
TGTGCCAGCTCACCAGGGGGACTACCGGAGCAGAATACGCAGTATTTT CASSPGGLPEQNTQYF TRBV18 . TRBJ2-3 TRBD2
TGTGCCAGCAGTTACTCAAGGACAGTAAATCCAAATGGCTACACCTTC CASSYSRTVNPNGYTF TRBV6-5 few TRBJ1-2 .
TGTGCTAGCAGCCTACGGGGGGGAAGCTCCTACAATGAGCAGTTCTTC CASSLRGGSSYNEQFF TRBV7-7 . TRBJ2-1 TRBD2
TGTGCCAGCAGTGAAATCGGGGGGGACCCAAAAGAGACCCAGTACTTC CASSEIGGDPKETQYF TRBV6-1 . TRBJ2-5 TRBD2
TGCGCCAGCAGCGCCCGGGACAGGGGATCGAGCTCCTATAATTCACCCCTCCACTTT CASSARDRGSSSYNSPLHF TRBV5-1 once TRBJ1-6 TRBD1
TGTGCCAGTAGCTCGGCGGGGGGGAACACCGGGGAGCTGTTTTTT CASSSAGGNTGELFF TRBV19 . TRBJ2-2 TRBD2
TGTGCCAGCTCACCAGGGACTGCGACCTACGAGCAGTACTTC CASSPGTATYEQYF TRBV18 . TRBJ2-7 .
TGCGCCAGCAGCCAAGGAGGGACAGGGGAAGGTTACTACACCTTC CASSQGGTGEGYYTF TRBV4-1 once TRBJ1-2 TRBD1
TGTGCCAGCAGTGAATATTTACAGGTCGGTGAGCAGTTCTTC CASSEYLQVGEQFF TRBV25-1 . TRBJ2-1 .
TGTGCCAGTAGTACACCTCGGGAGAGATCTGAAGAGACCCAGTACTTC CASSTPRERSEETQYF TRBV19 . TRBJ2-5 .
TGTGCCAGCAGCCAAGTCCGGAGTCGGACAGATACGCAGTATTTT CASSQVRSRTDTQYF TRBV3-1/TRBV3-2 . TRBJ2-3 .
TGTGCCAGCAGCTCGACAGGGGTGAACACTGAAGCTTTCTTT CASSSTGVNTEAFF TRBV11-2 . TRBJ1-1 TRBD1
TGCGCCAGCAGCTGGGGAGCGAACACTGAAGCTTTCTTT CASSWGANTEAFF TRBV5-1 . TRBJ1-1 .
TGCGCCAGCAGCCAGTACAGGTTCAGTGGCTACACCTTC CASSQYRFSGYTF TRBV4-3 . TRBJ1-2 .
TGTGCCAGCCGGCCGGCCGGGGGCTCTGGGGCCAACGTCCTGACTTTC CASRPAGGSGANVLTF TRBV7-2 . TRBJ2-6 .
TGTGCCAGCAGCTCCGCCGGGACAGGGGAAGAGGAAGCTTTCTTT CASSSAGTGEEEAFF TRBV14 . TRBJ1-1 TRBD1
TGTGCCTGGAGGGCGGGGACTAGCGTCTACGAGCAGTACTTC CAWRAGTSVYEQYF TRBV30 . TRBJ2-7 TRBD2
TGTGCCAGCAGCTTGTGGGCCGGGCAGGGGATGAGTGGCTACACCTTC CASSLWAGQGMSGYTF TRBV5-6 once TRBJ1-2 .
TGTGCCAGGCGACAGGGGGCGACCGGGGAGCTGTTTTTT CARRQGATGELFF TRBV7-2 . TRBJ2-2 TRBD1
TGCGCCAGCAGCTTGGCGTCAGATATCAACTATGGCTACACCTTC CASSLASDINYGYTF TRBV5-1 . TRBJ1-2 .
TGTGCCATCAGTGAATTCGCCTACGAGCAGTACTTC CAISEFAYEQYF TRBV10-3 . TRBJ2-7 .
TGCAGCGTTGAACGGCAGGCCCCAAACTATGGCTACACCTTC CSVERQAPNYGYTF TRBV29-1 . TRBJ1-2 .
TGCGCCAGCAGCCCCAGAGAGGGGGCTTTGGATACGCAGTATTTT CASSPREGALDTQYF TRBV4-1 . TRBJ2-3 TRBD1
TGTGCCAGCAGCGTACCGGGACTAGCGGATTACAATGAGCAGTTCTTC CASSVPGLADYNEQFF TRBV7-6 . TRBJ2-1 TRBD2
TGCGCCAGCAGCCAAGTAGACACCACCTCCTACGAGCAGTACTTC CASSQVDTTSYEQYF TRBV4-1 many TRBJ2-7 .
TGTGCCTGGACCCCGGGGGGCTCCTACAATGAGCAGTTCTTC CAWTPGGSYNEQFF TRBV30 . TRBJ2-1 TRBD2
TGCGCCAGCAGCGCGGGACAGGGGAACTATGGCTACACCTTC CASSAGQGNYGYTF TRBV5-1 . TRBJ1-2 TRBD1
TGCGCCAGCAGCCAAGTAGCCCAGGGCAGTAGTAAGCAGTACTTC CASSQVAQGSSKQYF TRBV4-3 . TRBJ2-7 .
TGTGCCAGCTCACCCCCTGAAGACAGGGTTGGCTACACCTTC CASSPPEDRVGYTF TRBV18 . TRBJ1-2 TRBD1
TGTGCCAGCTCACCCGGGTCCGAGCAGTACTTC CASSPGSEQYF TRBV18 . TRBJ2-7 .
TGTGCCAGCAGTCGAGTTGTGGCGGGGTCGAATGAGCAGTTCTTC CASSRVVAGSNEQFF TRBV5-6 . TRBJ2-1 .